A single sample is the source of the 15 T cell receptor beta chains below, sequenced in a study of molecular identifiers for immune sequencing clone quantification. TCRdb called the PCR reads again in MiXCR, with one record for every CDR3 protein. The repertoire holds 490,000 or so distinct CDR3 sequences, with 25% as singletons. What was sequenced was naive CD8+ T cells from blood, with Jurkat cell RNA spiked in. Specified subset: FACS-sorted CD8+CD4-CCR7+CD45RA+ naive T cells. All receptors derive from a human donor in good health. Some libraries in this study had Jurkat cell RNA spiked in.

The table lists this clonotype with a few counts. This chain joins TRBV23-1 and TRBJ1-6, with D unresolved. TRBV23-1 is placed among ORFs of uncertain function. The V gene lost 2 bases and the J gene lost 6 bases, with 11 bases spanning the gap. The CDR3 consists of 15 residues. For the CDR3, the DNA is TGCGCCAGCAGTCAAAAGAGTAGACCTAATTCACCCCTCCACTTT. It yields the protein CASSQKSRPNSPLHF.

A few counts support this clonotype. The chain has TRBV14 and TRBJ1-1, with unresolved D. The germline CDR1 and CDR2 sequences are SGHDN and FVKESK. The CDR3 has 13 amino acids. The ends were cut back, 1 base at V and 5 bases at J, with 8 bases in the middle. DNA for the CDR3: TGTGCCAGCAGCCAAGGCAGGAGTACTGAAGCTTTCTTT. Its translation is CASSQGRSTEAFF. Full variable domain (remainder filled in from reference TRBV14 and TRBJ1-1): EAGVTQFPSHSVIEKGQTVTLRCDPISGHDNLYWYRRVMGKEIKFLLHFVKESKQDESGMPNNRFLAERTGGTYSTLKVQPAELEDSGVYFCASSQGRSTEAFFGQGTRLTVV.

The table lists this clonotype with many counts. The chain is built from TRBV7-9 and TRBJ2-5, with D possibly TRBD2 on 5 matching bases. Germline assignment: CDR1 SEHNR and CDR2 FQNEAQ (reference sequence). The CDR3 has 16 amino acids. V lost 3 bases and J 0 bases, leaving 14 bases between the germline ends. CDR3 loop: CASSFKFSGNQETQYF. CDR3 coding DNA: TGTGCCAGCAGCTTCAAGTTTTCCGGGAACCAAGAGACCCAGTACTTC.

The chain employs TRBV27 and TRBJ2-7; tentative D call: TRBD1 (5 bases). The CDR3 spans 15 residues. Germline V CDR1 and CDR2: MNHEY, SMNVEV (reference sequence). V lost 5 bases, J lost 0 bases, and 14 bases lay in between. CDR3 sequence (DNA): TGTGCCAGCAGTCTAAGGCAGGGCCTCTCCTACGAGCAGTACTTC. Protein sequence: CASSLRQGLSYEQYF.

The rearrangement uses TRBV12-3 or TRBV12-4 and TRBJ1-6; 8 bases agree with TRBD1. This CDR3 has 14 residues. V trimming: 3 bases; J trimming: 13 bases; junction bases outside the gene matches: 8. The CDR3 loop reads CASSFGGQGVPLHF. DNA of the CDR3: TGTGCCAGCAGTTTTGGAGGACAGGGAGTTCCCCTCCACTTT.

The rearrangement uses TRBV4-3 and TRBJ2-4; D is unclear. CDR3 length equals 16 residues. V lost 0 bases to trimming and J lost 0 bases, with 9 bases between them. The germline V gene has CDR1 LGHNA and CDR2 YSLEER. CDR3: CASSQDRYLAKNIQYF. The CDR3 DNA reads as TGCGCCAGCAGCCAAGATAGGTACCTAGCCAAAAACATTCAGTACTTC.

In its sample, this clonotype was seen many times. The chain is built from TRBV4-3 and TRBJ1-4, with D possibly matching TRBD1 (5 bases). CDR3 length: 15 amino acids. Germline loops: CDR1 LGHNA, CDR2 YSLEER. Trimming left V 4 bases short and J 8 bases short, with 17 bases between. CDR3 coding DNA: TGCGCCAGCAGCCGCACCGGGACTCTATTCGAAAAACTGTTTTTT. Translated: CASSRTGTLFEKLFF.

The sample holds a few counts of this clonotype. The chain recombines TRBV5-6 with TRBJ1-4; TRBD1 matches 9 bases. CDR3 length: 14 residues. The V segment lost 2 bases and the J segment 6 bases; nucleotides outside the gene matches: 2. Germline V gives CDR1 SGHDT, CDR2 YYEEEE. The CDR3, as DNA: TGTGCCAGCAGCTTCGGGACAGGGTATGAAAAACTGTTTTTT. Translation: CASSFGTGYEKLFF.

This clonotype was detected ten times or more. This chain links TRBV20-1 with TRBJ1-1, with D unresolved. The ends were cut back, 0 bases at V and 1 base at J, with 6 bases in the middle. Germline CDR1 reads DFQATT; CDR2 reads SNEGSKA (reference sequence). This CDR3 spans 13 amino acids. Written as DNA, the CDR3 is TGCAGTGCTAGAGAGATAGCGAACACTGAAGCTTTCTTT. Protein: CSAREIANTEAFF.

This clonotype was observed at least ten times. The rearrangement links TRBV13 to TRBJ1-5; the D is unclear. CDR1 and CDR2 from the germline V gene are PRHDT and FYEKMQ (reference sequence). Trimming removed 2 bases at V and 4 bases at J, with 3 bases between. The CDR3 covers 12 residues. Here the CDR3 reads CASSLRNQPQHF. CDR3 DNA sequence: TGTGCCAGCAGCTTAAGAAATCAGCCCCAGCATTTT.

This clonotype was counted only a few times. The chain has TRBV9 and TRBJ1-1; D gene uncertain. CDR3 length equals 15 residues. Germline assignment: CDR1 SGDLS and CDR2 YYNGEE. V was clipped by 0 bases and J by 1 base, with 10 bases between them. CDR3 loop: CASSVGPWGNTEAFF. CDR3 DNA sequence: TGTGCCAGCAGCGTAGGTCCGTGGGGGAACACTGAAGCTTTCTTT.

Ten or more counts support this clonotype. The chain carries TRBV9 and TRBJ2-7; D gene uncertain. The germline V gene encodes CDR1 SGDLS and CDR2 YYNGEE. V was shortened by 4 bases and J by 6 bases, with 11 bases between the two germline ends. The CDR3 is 12 residues long. In nucleotides, the CDR3 is TGTGCCAGCAGCCTACCAGCTCCCGAGCAGTACTTC. Protein sequence: CASSLPAPEQYF.

This clonotype was seen ten or more times. This chain joins TRBV6-5 and TRBJ2-7; 9 bases line up with TRBD1. The V and J ends lost 0 bases and 5 bases, in that order; junction bases with no gene match: 5. This CDR3 region has 15 residues. Germline V gene data show CDR1 as MNHEY and CDR2 as SVGAGI. CDR3 amino acids: CASSYSGTGSDEQYF. For the CDR3, the DNA is TGTGCCAGCAGTTACTCCGGGACAGGGTCCGACGAGCAGTACTTC.

The table lists this clonotype with a few counts. The CDR3: CASSQTYRTSGTVTYEQYF. CDR3 DNA: TGTGCCAGCAGTCAGACCTACAGGACTAGCGGAACCGTTACCTACGAGCAGTACTTC. V is TRBV6-9 and J is TRBJ2-7, with 10 bases that match TRBD2. Germline V CDR1 and CDR2: MNHGY, SVAAGI. The CDR3 is made up of 19 amino acids. J was trimmed by 2 bases and V by 5 bases; bases with no gene match: 18.

As regards this clonotype: Being one base from a much bigger clone, this may be a read error. This chain uses TRBV6-5 with TRBJ2-2, with TRBD2 matching over 10 bases. The CDR3 sequence is 15 residues long. Germline V gives CDR1 MNHEY, CDR2 SVGAGI. V shed 4 bases and J 6 bases; nucleotides not matched to a gene: 5. In nucleotides, the CDR3 is TGTGCCAGCAGTTCGACTAGCGGGTACGCCGGGGAGCTGTTTTTT. It codes for CASSSTSGYAGELFF.